The 25 T cell receptor beta chains reported below all come from one sample, sequenced in a study of blood T cell repertoires in COVID-19. Profiled with immunoSEQ multiplex PCR; TCRdb holds only in-frame clones, not every one. The sample gives hundreds of thousands of clones, over 75% of which show up once; 4.5% to 7.5% is in the top ten. Sequenced material: peripheral blood. The receptors originated from a man at least 80 years old with acute or convalescent COVID-19.

This chain links TRBV29-1 with TRBJ2-3; TRBD2 might be the D (6 bases). V lost 7 bases to trimming and J lost 7 bases, with 18 bases between them. CDR1 SQVTM and CDR2 ANQGSEA come from the germline V gene. The length of the CDR3 is 13 residues. In nucleotides, the CDR3 is TGCAGCGACCAGGCTAGCGTGGGTAATACGCAGTATTTT. As protein: CSDQASVGNTQYF.

This chain joins TRBV10-3 and TRBJ2-1, with 14 bases fitting TRBD2. V trimming: 3 bases; J trimming: 0 bases; junction bases outside the gene matches: 10. Per germline, CDR1 ENHRY and CDR2 SYGVKD. There are 20 residues in the CDR3. The CDR3 sequence is CAISDVPGLAGGLSYNEQFF. The CDR3 DNA is TGTGCCATCAGTGATGTTCCCGGACTAGCGGGAGGTCTCTCCTACAATGAGCAGTTCTTC.

This chain uses TRBV5-1 with TRBJ1-3, with 7 positions matching TRBD1. This CDR3 is built from 15 residues. Germline V lookup: CDR1 SGHRS, CDR2 YFSETQ. V shed 3 bases, J shed 0 bases, and the junction held 3 bases outside the gene matches. The CDR3 is CASSYRTGSGNTIYF. The CDR3 DNA reads TGCGCCAGCAGCTATAGGACAGGCTCTGGAAACACCATATATTTT.

This clone was seen only once. The junction shows a germline mismatch at one end, possibly a read error. The chain's CDR3 is CAGSSRGRNTEAFF. The CDR3 coding sequence is TGTGCCGGCAGTTCCAGGGGGCGAAACACTGAAGCTTTCTTT. The chain joins TRBV28 to TRBJ1-1; 8 nucleotides match TRBD1. The CDR3 runs to 14 residues. Germline V lookup: CDR1 MDHEN, CDR2 SYDVKM. The full variable domain, rest sourced from reference TRBV28 and TRBJ1-1, is DVKVTQSSRYLVKRTGEKVFLECVQDMDHENMFWYRQDPGLGLRLIYFSYDVKMKEKGDIPEGYSVSREKKERFSLILESASTNQTSMYLCAGSSRGRNTEAFFGQGTRLTVV.

The J gene is TRBJ1-5, the V gene TRBV12-5; D is unresolved. V was pared by 2 bases and J by 5 bases, with 4 bases between. Germline V gene lookup returns CDR1 LGHNT and CDR2 FRNRAP. The CDR3 is 12 amino acids. CDR3 loop: CASGLPDQPQHF. The CDR3 bases are TGTGCTAGTGGTTTGCCAGATCAGCCCCAGCATTTT.

This clone was seen a few times. Other DNA sequences from this sample encode an identical CDR3 as well. The chain recombines TRBV19 with TRBJ1-6; D uncertain. The CDR3 runs to 14 residues. Trimming removed 5 bases at V and 0 bases at J, with 5 bases between. Germline V CDR1 and CDR2: LNHDA, SQIVND (reference sequence). The CDR3 DNA sequence: TGTGCCAGTAGTCTCAGCTCCTATAATTCACCCCTCCACTTT. Protein product: CASSLSSYNSPLHF.

V and J are TRBV12-5 and TRBJ1-4; D perhaps matches TRBD1 (5 bases). Germline CDR1 is LGHNT and CDR2 is FRNRAP. The CDR3 is 16 amino acids. Trimming took off 5 bases at V and 0 bases at J, with 13 bases between the two ends. CDR3 nucleotide sequence: TGTGCTAGTGGTCCTCGGACAATAGCAACTAATGAAAAACTGTTTTTT. Translation: CASGPRTIATNEKLFF.

CDR3 region: CASCRTNEKLFF. The CDR3 DNA follows: TGTGCCAGCTGTCGGACTAATGAAAAACTGTTTTTT. V gene TRBV5-8 combines with J gene TRBJ1-4, with D hard to call. Germline CDR1 SGHTS, CDR2 YDEGEE. V was clipped by 7 bases and J by 2 bases, with 6 bases between them. The CDR3 contains 12 residues.

This chain joins TRBV2 and TRBJ2-3, with D maybe TRBD1 (6 bases). This CDR3 has 14 residues. Germline V gene data show CDR1 as SNHLY and CDR2 as FYNNEI. The V end lost 10 bases, the J end lost 1 base, and 15 bases lay between the germline ends. The CDR3 sequence: CAISKGQRTDTQYF. DNA of the CDR3: TGTGCCATCTCAAAGGGACAACGCACAGATACGCAGTATTTT.

The chain combines TRBV10-3 with TRBJ2-1, with TRBD2 matching 8 bases. Germline assignment: CDR1 ENHRY and CDR2 SYGVKD. Unmatched junction bases numbered 12, after V lost 4 bases and J lost 7 bases. CDR3 length equals 16 residues. This CDR3 reads CAISGGGTRDRNEQFF. The CDR3, as DNA: TGTGCCATCAGTGGGGGGGGGACTAGGGACCGAAATGAGCAGTTCTTC.

This clone is a singleton in its sample. The chain joins TRBV18 to TRBJ2-5, with no clear D. Germline V CDR1 and CDR2: KGHSH, LQKENI. Trimming left V 0 bases short and J 2 bases short, with 10 bases between. The CDR3 is 15 amino acids. In nucleotides, the CDR3 is TGTGCCAGCTCACCACCTACTGCCCTTCAAGAGACCCAGTACTTC. Residues: CASSPPTALQETQYF. Variable domain in full (rest from reference TRBV18 and TRBJ2-5): NAGVMQNPRHLVRRRGQEARLRCSPMKGHSHVYWYRQLPEEGLKFMVYLQKENIIDESGMPKERFSAEFPKEGPSILRIQQVVRGDSAAYFCASSPPTALQETQYFGPGTRLLVL.

The chain has TRBV2 and TRBJ2-7; D gene uncertain. Looked up from germline, CDR1 is SNHLY and CDR2 is FYNNEI. Trimming cost V 5 bases and J 0 bases, with 2 bases left between them. This CDR3 region has 11 residues. The CDR3 sequence is CASSHSYEQYV. The CDR3 DNA is TGTGCCAGCAGTCACTCCTACGAGCAGTACGTC.

The chain carries TRBV6-1 and TRBJ1-2; no reliable D call. Germline loops: CDR1 MNHNS, CDR2 SASEGT. Between the trimmed V and J ends, which lost 1 base and 7 bases, there was a span of 16 bases. The CDR3 loop spans 15 amino acids. CDR3 coding DNA: TGTGCCAGCAGTGAAGGACTCTCTAGGAGTAGTGGCTACACCTTC. This encodes CASSEGLSRSSGYTF.

J is TRBJ1-1 and V is TRBV27; 8 bases line up with TRBD1. Germline V gene sequence: CDR1 MNHEY, CDR2 SMNVEV (reference sequence). Trimming at V came to 6 bases and at J to 7 bases, leaving 7 bases not matched to a gene. The CDR3 is made up of 13 amino acids. In DNA form, the CDR3 reads TGTGCCAGCAGGCCCCAGGGGGCGATTGAAGCTTTCTTT. This gives the protein CASRPQGAIEAFF.

This sequence joins TRBV7-9 and TRBJ2-7; no clear D gene. Looked up from germline, CDR1 is SEHNR and CDR2 is FQNEAQ (reference sequence). V dropped 4 bases and J dropped 4 bases, with 8 bases sitting between them. The CDR3 runs 12 residues. CDR3 bases: TGTGCCAGCAGCTATCAGTTATACGAGCAGTACTTC. Amino acid sequence: CASSYQLYEQYF.

The J gene is TRBJ2-3, the V gene TRBV6-1, with 13 bases identical to TRBD2. Trimming removed 4 bases from V and 2 bases from J; junction bases left unmatched: 6. CDR1 and CDR2 from the germline V gene are MNHNS and SASEGT. The CDR3 is 17 residues long. CDR3 amino acids: CASSVGLAGVVTDTQYF. The DNA of the CDR3 is TGTGCCAGCAGTGTCGGACTAGCGGGAGTTGTCACAGATACGCAGTATTTT.

This chain connects TRBV6-2 or TRBV6-3 to TRBJ1-1; D is possibly TRBD1 (6 bases). V lost 4 bases and J 2 bases, leaving 11 bases between the germline ends. The CDR3 contains 14 residues. In germline, CDR1 is MNHEY, CDR2 SVGEGT. The CDR3 coding sequence is TGTGCCAGCAGTTTACAGGGTTTCAACACTGAAGCTTTCTTT. Its translation: CASSLQGFNTEAFF.

There are a few counts of this clone. The chain combines TRBV5-1 with TRBJ1-1, with TRBD1 matching 7 bases. The V gene's germline CDR1 is SGHRS and CDR2 YFSETQ. V lost 4 bases, J lost 3 bases, and 12 bases stayed unmatched. This CDR3 spans 16 amino acids. CDR3 sequence: CASSPWTGLGDTEAFF. For the CDR3, the DNA is TGCGCCAGCAGCCCTTGGACAGGACTTGGTGACACTGAAGCTTTCTTT.

V usage is TRBV18 and J usage is TRBJ2-1; possibly TRBD1 for D (6 bases). V shed 2 bases and J shed 4 bases, with 12 bases lying between them. The CDR3 covers 15 residues. The V gene's germline CDR1 is KGHSH and CDR2 LQKENI. CDR3 residues: CASSPSHRDYNEQFF. Here the CDR3 DNA reads TGTGCCAGCTCACCATCTCACAGGGATTACAATGAGCAGTTCTTC. Full variable domain (outside the CDR3, taken from reference TRBV18 and TRBJ2-1): NAGVMQNPRHLVRRRGQEARLRCSPMKGHSHVYWYRQLPEEGLKFMVYLQKENIIDESGMPKERFSAEFPKEGPSILRIQQVVRGDSAAYFCASSPSHRDYNEQFFGPGTRLTVL.

This chain joins TRBV6-5 and TRBJ2-5; D might be TRBD2 (7 bases). Germline V gene sequence: CDR1 MNHEY, CDR2 SVGAGI. Between the trimmed V and J ends, which lost 4 bases and 6 bases, there was a span of 18 bases. CDR3 length: 15 amino acids. The CDR3 reads CASSLSRGGAKTQYF. In DNA, the CDR3 is TGTGCCAGCAGTTTGTCCAGGGGAGGGGCCAAGACCCAGTACTTC.

This rearrangement joins TRBV2 to TRBJ2-3, with D maybe TRBD1 (7 bases). This CDR3 region has 15 residues. The V gene's germline CDR1 is SNHLY and CDR2 FYNNEI. V was clipped by 5 bases and J by 0 bases, with 12 bases between them. The CDR3 DNA reads as TGTGCCAGCAGTCATCAGGGGGGAAGCACAGATACGCAGTATTTT. Encoded protein: CASSHQGGSTDTQYF.

The chain links TRBV5-4 to TRBJ2-1, with TRBD1 matching 10 bases. Germline V lookup: CDR1 SGHNT, CDR2 YYREEE (reference sequence). The CDR3 has 15 residues. After removal of 5 bases from V and 8 bases from J, the junction contained 10 bases not matched to a gene. The CDR3 here is CASRPSGTGVDEQFF. The CDR3 region has the DNA TGTGCCAGCAGGCCTTCCGGGACAGGGGTCGATGAGCAGTTCTTC.

This CDR3 is CASRQSGCPNQETQYF. CDR3 nucleotide sequence: TGTGCCAGCAGACAGTCAGGTTGTCCCAACCAAGAGACCCAGTACTTC. V is TRBV3-1 (or the pseudogene TRBV3-2) and J is TRBJ2-5; D unclear. This CDR3 region has 16 residues. V shed 6 bases and J shed 0 bases, with 17 bases lying between them. The germline V gene has CDR1 LGHDT and CDR2 YNNKEL (reference sequence).

The gene calls are TRBV30 and TRBJ1-6; TRBD1 might be the D (6 bases). Between the trimmed V and J ends, which lost 4 bases and 7 bases, there was a span of 11 bases. The CDR3 has 13 amino acids. CDR1 and CDR2 from the germline V gene are GTSNPN and SVGIG (reference sequence). CDR3 region: CAWNRGINSPLHF. The CDR3, as DNA: TGTGCCTGGAATAGGGGGATCAATTCACCCCTCCACTTT. Combining the CDR3 with reference TRBV30 and TRBJ1-6 gives the whole variable domain SQTIHQWPATLVQPVGSPLSLECTVEGTSNPNLYWYRQAAGRGLQLLFYSVGIGQISSEVPQNLSASRPQDRQFILSSKKLLLSDSGFYLCAWNRGINSPLHFGNGTRLTVT.

The chain employs TRBV4-3 and TRBJ2-5, with 8 bases aligning to TRBD2. Germline CDR1 and CDR2: LGHNA and YSLEER. V trimming: 0 bases; J trimming: 9 bases; junction bases outside the gene matches: 9. The CDR3 has 15 residues. CDR3 nucleotides: TGCGCCAGCAGCCAAGACCCGGACGGGAGGGGGGCCCAGTACTTC. Amino acid sequence: CASSQDPDGRGAQYF.